A selection of T cell receptor beta chains follows, all from one sample in a study of T cell responses to AZD1222 COVID-19 vaccine. Libraries were prepared by immunoSEQ multiplex PCR; TCRdb keeps only in-frame clonotypes and omits some of them. The profile covers 150,000 or so clones, with 80% to 90% appearing a single time and about 4.7% taken by the ten largest. This specimen consisted of peripheral blood, obtained on day 0 of AZD1222 vaccination. The receptors were gathered from an adult in good health. The CDR3 runs from the conserved cysteine through the conserved F or W. D genes are given only for firm matches. Clone size is not always given. Where it is, it says once, few, many or a class for expanded clones.

>TRBV3-1/TRBV3-2|TRBD1|13|TRBJ2-7|.
TGTGCCAGCAGCTACTACAGGGGCGACGAGCAGTACTTC
CASSYYRGDEQYF
>TRBV28|.|13|TRBJ1-3|.
TGTGCCAGCAGAAGTACAGGGAGGCACACCATATATTTT
CASRSTGRHTIYF
>TRBV7-2|.|14|TRBJ1-1|.
TGTGCCAGCAGCCCCCGGAGAGGAAGGGCTGAAGCTTTCTTT
CASSPRRGRAEAFF
>TRBV12-3/TRBV12-4|.|13|TRBJ1-2|once
TGTGCCAGCAGTGGGGATGGGGGCAATGGCTACACCTTC
CASSGDGGNGYTF
>TRBV30|TRBD1|16|TRBJ1-4|.
TGTGCCTGTAGGGGGCAGGGGGCCGAGTTTAGTGAAAAACTGTTTTTT
CACRGQGAEFSEKLFF
>TRBV7-9|TRBD1|12|TRBJ2-7|.
TGTGCCAGCAGCTTAACAGGGGGCGAGCAGTACTTC
CASSLTGGEQYF
>TRBV18|TRBD1|14|TRBJ1-1|once
TGTGCCAGCTCCCCGGACAGGGTGAACACTGAAGCTTTCTTT
CASSPDRVNTEAFF
>TRBV5-1|.|13|TRBJ2-5|.
TGCGCCAGCAGGATAGGGCCCGGGGAGACCCAGTACTTC
CASRIGPGETQYF
>TRBV6-1|.|12|TRBJ1-2|once
TGTGCCAGCAGTGAACTAGGCTATGGCTACACCTTC
CASSELGYGYTF
>TRBV28|.|13|TRBJ2-4|.
TGTGCCAGCAGTGTCGACAGAGGAGGCATTCAGTACTTC
CASSVDRGGIQYF
>TRBV27|.|16|TRBJ2-3|.
TGTGCCAGCAGTTTTATATTGGGGGAATACACAGATACGCAGTATTTT
CASSFILGEYTDTQYF
>TRBV24-1|.|13|TRBJ2-7|.
TGTGCCACCAGTGAGGGACATCTGTACGAGCAGTACTTC
CATSEGHLYEQYF
>TRBV14|.|12|TRBJ1-6|.
TGTGCCAGCCGGGGCGATAATTCACCCCTCCACTTT
CASRGDNSPLHF
>TRBV5-1|.|12|TRBJ2-3|.
TGCGCCAGCAGCCTTAACACAGATACGCAGTATTTT
CASSLNTDTQYF
>TRBV4-1|TRBD2|15|TRBJ2-1|.
TGCGCCAGCAGACAAGGACTAGCGGGGTCCAATGAGCAGTTCTTC
CASRQGLAGSNEQFF
>TRBV9|TRBD2|18|TRBJ2-1|.
TGTGCCAGTACATCCGGGACTAGCGCAGCCTCGACCTACAATGAGCAGTTCTTC
CASTSGTSAASTYNEQFF
>TRBV6-5|.|15|TRBJ1-2|.
TGTGCCAGCAGTTACTCGATAGGCCAGACCTATGGCTACACCTTC
CASSYSIGQTYGYTF
>TRBV5-8|.|14|TRBJ1-6|few
TGTGCCAGCAGGCCCACAGGGAATAATTCACCCCTCCACTTT
CASRPTGNNSPLHF
>TRBV7-6|.|14|TRBJ2-1|.
TGTGCCAGCAGCCCCCTCACAGCATACAATGAGCAGTTCTTC
CASSPLTAYNEQFF
>TRBV18|TRBD1|15|TRBJ2-1|.
TGTGCCAGCTCACTAAGGACAGGAGATGTCAATGAGCAGTTCTTC
CASSLRTGDVNEQFF
>TRBV9|.|12|TRBJ2-7|.
TGTGCCAGCAGCCCCGGCTCCTACGAGCAGTACTTC
CASSPGSYEQYF
>TRBV28|TRBD1|16|TRBJ1-5|.
TGTGCCAGCAGTCCAGCGGACAGGGGGCGTTTCCAGCCCCAGCATTTT
CASSPADRGRFQPQHF
>TRBV7-9|.|14|TRBJ2-3|.
TGTGCCAGCAGCTCGAGGGCGTCCACAGATACGCAGTATTTT
CASSSRASTDTQYF
>TRBV7-7|TRBD2|15|TRBJ2-1|.
TGTGCCGTAAGAAGGGGTTTAGCGGGATACAATGAGCAGTTCTTC
CAVRRGLAGYNEQFF
>TRBV4-3|.|14|TRBJ1-2|.
TGCGCCAGCAGCCAAGAATATTTAGCATATGGCTACACCTTC
CASSQEYLAYGYTF
>TRBV5-4|.|15|TRBJ2-2|.
TGTGCCAGCAGCATCGAGAGGGCCCGGGCCGGGGAGCTGTTTTTT
CASSIERARAGELFF
>TRBV27|.|12|TRBJ2-7|.
TGTGCCAGCAGTAAAACAGGGTCCGAGCAGTACTTC
CASSKTGSEQYF
>TRBV28|.|15|TRBJ1-1|.
TGTGCCAGCAGTTCCCCCACAGGTGGCAGGGCTGAAGCTTTCTTT
CASSSPTGGRAEAFF
>TRBV4-1|.|14|TRBJ2-7|.
TGCGCCAGCAGCCTAGAGGGTCTAGCAGCCGAGCAGTACTTC
CASSLEGLAAEQYF
>TRBV6-5|.|14|TRBJ1-1|.
TGTGCCAGCAGTTACTCGGGGGGGCGGACTGAAGCTTTCTTT
CASSYSGGRTEAFF
>TRBV28|TRBD1|14|TRBJ1-2|.
TGTGCCAGCAGAGAGACAGGGGTGGGCTATGGCTACACCTTC
CASRETGVGYGYTF
>TRBV6-2/TRBV6-3|.|13|TRBJ2-5|.
TGTGCCAGCAGTTATGAGGGGGGAGGGCCCCAGTACTTC
CASSYEGGGPQYF
>TRBV3-1/TRBV3-2|TRBD2|18|TRBJ2-5|.
TGTGCCAGCAGCCTTGCTATAATTAGCGGGAGGTACCAAGAGACCCAGTACTTC
CASSLAIISGRYQETQYF
>TRBV7-9|TRBD2|16|TRBJ2-5|.
TGTGCCAGCACATCTAGCGGGAGGCCTAACCAAGAGACCCAGTACTTC
CASTSSGRPNQETQYF
>TRBV6-5|.|12|TRBJ2-1|.
TGTGCCAGCAGACGAGGGAACAATGAGCAGTTCTTC
CASRRGNNEQFF
>TRBV7-3|.|21|TRBJ2-1|.
TGTGCCAGCAGCTTGTGGTCGCCCCGAACGCTAGCGACAAGCTCCTACAATGAGCAGTTCTTC
CASSLWSPRTLATSSYNEQFF
>TRBV7-9|.|14|TRBJ2-7|.
TGTGCCAGCACCGAACTGGACAGACCCTACGAGCAGTACTTC
CASTELDRPYEQYF
>TRBV19|.|13|TRBJ1-1|few
TGTGCCAGTAGTATCGGCCAGGGGACTGAAGCTTTCTTT
CASSIGQGTEAFF
>TRBV10-3|.|13|TRBJ2-1|.
TGTGCCATCACCGCGGACCTGTTCAGGGAGCAGTTCTTC
CAITADLFREQFF
>TRBV2|.|14|TRBJ1-5|.
TGTGCCAGCGGACAGAGCTATAGCAATCAGCCCCAGCATTTT
CASGQSYSNQPQHF
>TRBV4-2|.|14|TRBJ1-1|.
TGTGCCAGCAGCCAACCCGGGACACTTAACGAAGCTTTCTTT
CASSQPGTLNEAFF
>TRBV5-1|.|15|TRBJ1-4|.
TGCGCCAGCAGCCCCGCGGCGAATAGAAATGAAAAACTGTTTTTT
CASSPAANRNEKLFF
>TRBV23-1|.|14|TRBJ1-4|few
TGCGCCAGCAGTCAATCGAGGAAGGATGAAAAACTGTTTTTT
CASSQSRKDEKLFF
>TRBV9|.|14|TRBJ2-1|.
TGTGCCAGCAGCTTCCTAGATTCTACGAATGAGCAGTTCTTC
CASSFLDSTNEQFF
>TRBV19|.|13|TRBJ2-3|.
TGTGCCAGTAGTACGAGGGGGTCAGATACGCAGTATTTT
CASSTRGSDTQYF
>TRBV6-6|TRBD1|15|TRBJ2-2|.
TGTGCCAGCAGTAGCCGGACAGGGAAGACCGGGGAGCTGTTTTTT
CASSSRTGKTGELFF